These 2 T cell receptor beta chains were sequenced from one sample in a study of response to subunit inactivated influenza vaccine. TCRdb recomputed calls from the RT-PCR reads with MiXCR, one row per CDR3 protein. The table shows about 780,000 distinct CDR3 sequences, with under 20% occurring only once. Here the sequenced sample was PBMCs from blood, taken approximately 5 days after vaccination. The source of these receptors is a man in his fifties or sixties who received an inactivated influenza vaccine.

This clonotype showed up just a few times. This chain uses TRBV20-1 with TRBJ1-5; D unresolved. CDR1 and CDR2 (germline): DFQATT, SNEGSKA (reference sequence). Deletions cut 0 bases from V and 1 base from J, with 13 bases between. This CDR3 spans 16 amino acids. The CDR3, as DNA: TGCAGTGCTAGAGATCCTCAGCAGCTCAGCAATCAGCCCCAGCATTTT. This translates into CSARDPQQLSNQPQHF.

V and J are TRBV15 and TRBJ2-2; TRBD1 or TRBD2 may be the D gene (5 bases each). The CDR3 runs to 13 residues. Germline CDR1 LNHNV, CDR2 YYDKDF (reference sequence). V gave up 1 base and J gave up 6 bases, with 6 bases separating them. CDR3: CATSRGGSGELFF. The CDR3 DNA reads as TGTGCCACCAGCAGAGGGGGGTCCGGGGAGCTGTTTTTT.